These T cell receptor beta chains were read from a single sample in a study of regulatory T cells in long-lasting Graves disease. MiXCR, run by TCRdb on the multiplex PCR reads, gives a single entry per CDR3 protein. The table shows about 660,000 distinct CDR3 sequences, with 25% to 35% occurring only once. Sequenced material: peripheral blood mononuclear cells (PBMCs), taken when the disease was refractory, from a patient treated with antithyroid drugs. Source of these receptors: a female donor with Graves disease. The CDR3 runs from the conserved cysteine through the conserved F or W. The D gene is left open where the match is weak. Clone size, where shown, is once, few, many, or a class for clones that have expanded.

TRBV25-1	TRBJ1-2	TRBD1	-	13	TGTGCCAGCAGAGGACAGGCCCCCTATGGCTACACCTTC	CASRGQAPYGYTF
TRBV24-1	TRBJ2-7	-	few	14	TGTGCCACCTTGGTAGCGGCAAGCTCCTACGAGCAGTACTTC	CATLVAASSYEQYF
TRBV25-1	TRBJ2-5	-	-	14	TGTGCCAGCAGTGAGCAGGCGACGGGAGAGACCCAGTACTTC	CASSEQATGETQYF
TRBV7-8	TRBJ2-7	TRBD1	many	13	TGTGCCAGCAGCGACAGGGTCTCCTACGAGCAGTACTTC	CASSDRVSYEQYF
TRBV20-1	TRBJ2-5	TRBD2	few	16	TGCAGTGCTACCCGAGATAGCGGGATGACGAAAGAGACCCAGTACTTC	CSATRDSGMTKETQYF
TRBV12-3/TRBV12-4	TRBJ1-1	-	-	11	TGTGCCAGCAGTTTGAGGGAGGAGGCCTTCTTT	CASSLREEAFF
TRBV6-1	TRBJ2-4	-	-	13	TGTGCCAGCAGTGAGCGAGCCAAAAACATTCAGTACTTC	CASSERAKNIQYF
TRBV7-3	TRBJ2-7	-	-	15	TGTGCCAGCAGCTTAAACGGGACCACCCCGGGGGAGCAGTACTTC	CASSLNGTTPGEQYF
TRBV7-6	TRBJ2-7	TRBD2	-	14	TGTGCCAGTTCCCGACTAGCGGATTCCTACGAGCAGTACTTC	CASSRLADSYEQYF
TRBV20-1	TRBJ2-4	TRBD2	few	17	TGCAGTGCACCCAATCGGGGGAGGGATACGGCCAAAAACATTCAGTACTTC	CSAPNRGRDTAKNIQYF
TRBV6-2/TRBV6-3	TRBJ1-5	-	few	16	TGTGCCAGCAGTTACCGACCACCGGGAACAAATCAGCCCCAGCATTTT	CASSYRPPGTNQPQHF
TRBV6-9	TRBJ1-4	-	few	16	TGTGCCAGCAGTTCCTTCCAAGGAAAACGGAATGAAAAACTGTTTTTT	CASSSFQGKRNEKLFF
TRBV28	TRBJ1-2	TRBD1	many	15	TGTGCCAGCAGTTTATCGGGACAGGGGCTCAATGGCTACACCTTC	CASSLSGQGLNGYTF
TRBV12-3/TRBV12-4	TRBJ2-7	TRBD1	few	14	TGTGCCAGCACCAGGACAGGGGGAACGCGCGAGCAGTACTTC	CASTRTGGTREQYF
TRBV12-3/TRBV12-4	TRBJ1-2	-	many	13	TGTGCCAGCAGTCGAACAGGGCTCTATGGCTACACCTTC	CASSRTGLYGYTF
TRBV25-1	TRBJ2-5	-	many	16	TGTGCCAGCAGTGAAATGGGCAGGGGACCAGAGGAGACCCAGTACTTC	CASSEMGRGPEETQYF
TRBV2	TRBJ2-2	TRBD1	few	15	TGTGCCAGCAGCTCGGACAGGGGGAACACCGGGGAGCTGTTTTTT	CASSSDRGNTGELFF
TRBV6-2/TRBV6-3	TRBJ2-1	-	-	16	TGTGCCAGCAGCTTTGGTGGACTATCATCCTACAATGAGCAGTTCTTC	CASSFGGLSSYNEQFF
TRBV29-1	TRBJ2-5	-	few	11	TGCAGCGTTGTTGACCACTATGAGCAGTACTTC	CSVVDHYEQYF
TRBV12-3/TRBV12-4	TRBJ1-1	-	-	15	TGTGCCAGCAGTTTAAGGGCAGGGCGAAGGACTGAAGCTTTCTTT	CASSLRAGRRTEAFF
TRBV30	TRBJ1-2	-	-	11	TGTGCCTGGAGTGACGGATATGGCTACACCTTC	CAWSDGYGYTF
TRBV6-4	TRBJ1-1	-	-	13	TGTGCCAGCAAAAGGACAATGAACACTGAAGCTTTCTTT	CASKRTMNTEAFF
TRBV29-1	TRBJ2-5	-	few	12	TGCAGCGTTACGTCGACACTCGAGACCCAGTACTTC	CSVTSTLETQYF
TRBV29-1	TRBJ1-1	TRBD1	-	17	TGCAGCGTTGAAGATTACGCAACAGGGGGCCGGAACACTGAAGCTTTCTTT	CSVEDYATGGRNTEAFF
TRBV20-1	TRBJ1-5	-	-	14	TGCAGTGCCCAACTGGGACATCGCAATCAGCCCCAGCATTTT	CSAQLGHRNQPQHF
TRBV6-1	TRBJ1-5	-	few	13	TGTGCCAGCAGTGATTTTAGGGGGTTGCCCCAGCATTTT	CASSDFRGLPQHF
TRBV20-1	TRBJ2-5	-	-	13	TGCAGTGCTCTCTCGCCTACCCAAGAGACCCAGTACTTC	CSALSPTQETQYF
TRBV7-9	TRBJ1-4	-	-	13	TGTGCCAGCAGCTTAGGTACACCTAAAAAACTGTTTTTT	CASSLGTPKKLFF
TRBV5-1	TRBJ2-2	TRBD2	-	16	TGCGCCAGCAGCGCGGGACTAGCGGGAGCCACCGGGGAGCTGTTTTTT	CASSAGLAGATGELFF
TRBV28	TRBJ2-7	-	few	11	TGTGCCAGCAGCCAAGCGGCCGAGCAGTACTTC	CASSQAAEQYF
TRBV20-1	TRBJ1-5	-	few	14	TGCAGTGCCTTACATGGGGGGGACAATCAGCCCCAGCATTTT	CSALHGGDNQPQHF
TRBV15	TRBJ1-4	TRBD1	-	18	TGTGCCACCAGCAGCGACAGGGATGGAAAGGGAACTAATGAAAAACTGTTTTTT	CATSSDRDGKGTNEKLFF
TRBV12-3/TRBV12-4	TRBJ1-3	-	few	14	TGTGCCAGCGCACCGACCCTTCCCGGAAACACCATATATTTT	CASAPTLPGNTIYF
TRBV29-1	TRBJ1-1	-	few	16	TGCAGCGTCTCGGACAGTCTAGGACTTGCGAACACTGAAGCTTTCTTT	CSVSDSLGLANTEAFF
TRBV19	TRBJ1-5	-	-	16	TGTGCCAGTAGTATAGAAGGACGGGATAGCAATCAGCCCCAGCATTTT	CASSIEGRDSNQPQHF
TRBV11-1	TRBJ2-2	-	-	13	TGTGCCAGCAGGGGACCGATGGCCGGGGAGCTGTTTTTT	CASRGPMAGELFF
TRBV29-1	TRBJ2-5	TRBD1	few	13	TGCAGCGTTGGACAGGGCTTCCGAGAGACCCAGTACTTC	CSVGQGFRETQYF
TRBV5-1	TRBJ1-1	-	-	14	TGCGCCAGCTTCGAAAGGTGGGGGAACACTGAAGCTTTCTTT	CASFERWGNTEAFF
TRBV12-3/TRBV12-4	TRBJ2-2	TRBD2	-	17	TGTGCCAGCAGTTTGGGTGGAAGCGGGATCCCCCCCGGGGAGCTGTTTTTT	CASSLGGSGIPPGELFF
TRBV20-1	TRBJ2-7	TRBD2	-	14	TGCAGTGCCGGACCCCTAGCGGAGATCTACGAGCAGTACTTC	CSAGPLAEIYEQYF
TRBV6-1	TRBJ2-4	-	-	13	TGTGCCAGCAGTGAGTCGGGGCAAAACATTCAGTACTTC	CASSESGQNIQYF
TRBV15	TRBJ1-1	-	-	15	TGTGCCACCAGCAGACTGGGGGGGATAAACACTGAAGCTTTCTTT	CATSRLGGINTEAFF
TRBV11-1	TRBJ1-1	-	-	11	TGTGCCAGCAGGTTGGACAGTGAAGCTTTCTTT	CASRLDSEAFF
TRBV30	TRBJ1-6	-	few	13	TGTGCCTGGAGTGTCGAGACCGGCTCACCCCTCCACTTT	CAWSVETGSPLHF
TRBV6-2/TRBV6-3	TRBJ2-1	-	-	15	TGTGCCAGCAGTTACGCAAAGACTCCCTACAATGAGCAGTTCTTC	CASSYAKTPYNEQFF
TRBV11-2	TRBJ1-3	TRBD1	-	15	TGTGCCAGCAGCTTGACAGGGGCAGAAGGAAACACCATATATTTT	CASSLTGAEGNTIYF
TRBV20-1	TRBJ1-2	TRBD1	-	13	TGCAGTGCTAACGACAGGGAACAACATGGCTACACCTTC	CSANDREQHGYTF
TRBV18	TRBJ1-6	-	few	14	TGTGCCAGCTCACAGGGGATTGGGAATTCCCCCCTCCACTTT	CASSQGIGNSPLHF
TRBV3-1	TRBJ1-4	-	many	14	TGTGCCAGCAGCCAAGGGAGGCGTGGGCAAAAACTGTTTTTT	CASSQGRRGQKLFF
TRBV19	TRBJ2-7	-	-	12	TGTGCCAGTAGTGGTAGGGTGGACGAGCAGTACTTC	CASSGRVDEQYF